The 20 T cell receptor beta chains listed next were all sequenced from one sample in a study of cytomegalovirus exposure and HLA in healthy donors. PCR involved 60 Vbeta and 13 Jbeta primers. Produced via immunoSEQ multiplex PCR; TCRdb's table is partial and in-frame only. Among some 220,000 clones, around 80% were seen once, and the ten largest hold less than 3%. Sequenced sample: PBMCs. All receptors come from a woman aged 55-69 years in good health and CMV-seropositive.

This chain joins TRBV30 and TRBJ2-7; D is ambiguous. The CDR3 runs to 12 residues. The germline V gene encodes CDR1 GTSNPN and CDR2 SVGIG (reference sequence). V shed 1 base and J shed 3 bases, with 7 bases lying between them. In DNA, the CDR3 is TGTGCCTGGAGTGCAGGAATCTACGAGCAGTACTTC. This codes for CAWSAGIYEQYF.

The V gene is TRBV4-2, the J gene TRBJ2-6; D may be TRBD1 (6 bases). CDR1 is LGHNA and CDR2 is YNFKEQ in the germline V gene. The CDR3 has 16 residues. V gave up 4 bases and J gave up 2 bases, with 12 bases separating them. The CDR3 DNA reads TGTGCCAGCAGCCCTTCTTACAGGGCTGGGGCCAACGTCCTGACTTTC. The encoded protein is CASSPSYRAGANVLTF.

The rearrangement uses TRBV7-6 and TRBJ2-2, with TRBD2 matching over 7 bases. V was pared by 2 bases and J by 0 bases, with 0 bases of the junction left unmatched. CDR3 length equals 15 residues. Per germline, CDR1 SGHVS and CDR2 FNYEAQ. CDR3 in amino acids: CASSLSGANTGELFF. The DNA for the CDR3 is TGTGCCAGCAGCTTAAGCGGGGCGAACACCGGGGAGCTGTTTTTT.

The V gene is TRBV10-2, the J gene TRBJ2-1; 10 bases match TRBD1. Trimming removed 6 bases from V and 6 bases from J; junction bases left unmatched: 8. The length of the CDR3 is 15 residues. CDR1 and CDR2 from the germline V gene are WSHSY and SAAADI. The CDR3 sequence is CASRPDRGRANEQFF. For the CDR3, the DNA is TGCGCCAGCAGACCCGACAGGGGGCGAGCCAATGAGCAGTTCTTC.

This clone has a handful of counts. The chain is built from TRBV28 and TRBJ1-6; no clear D gene. CDR3 size: 14 residues. V lost 2 bases and J 10 bases, leaving 12 bases between the germline ends. Germline loops: CDR1 MDHEN, CDR2 SYDVKM. CDR3 nucleotides: TGTGCCAGCAGTTTAAGCCTGGGAGGGTCACCCCTCCACTTT. Translating it yields CASSLSLGGSPLHF.

The rearrangement uses TRBV7-2 and TRBJ1-4; tentative D call: TRBD1 (6 bases). The V end was cut by 4 bases, the J end by 2 bases, with 8 bases between. Germline assignment: CDR1 SGHTA and CDR2 FQGNSA. The CDR3 is made up of 14 amino acids. CDR3 coding DNA: TGTGCCAGCAGCTCGGACAGTACTAATGAAAAACTGTTTTTT. Its translation is CASSSDSTNEKLFF.

Regarding this clone: At one of its ends the junction is not consistent with the germline gene, which may arise from a read error. This specimen includes other DNA sequences encoding the same CDR3. This rearrangement joins TRBV18 to TRBJ1-3; weak D call: TRBD1 (5 bases). The CDR3 contains 17 residues. Germline V CDR1 and CDR2: KGHSH, LQKENI. The CDR3 reads CASSPFVGGNSGNTIYF. The DNA of the CDR3 is TGCGCCAGCTCACCCTTCGTGGGGGGAAACTCTGGAAACACCATATATTTT.

The rearrangement joins TRBV27 to TRBJ2-7; 9 bases match TRBD2. The V gene end was trimmed by 6 bases and the J gene end by 1 base; junction bases not matched to a gene: 4. Germline CDR1 MNHEY, CDR2 SMNVEV (reference sequence). CDR3 size: 14 residues. CDR3 amino acids: CASRGSGRSYEQYF. The CDR3 nucleotides are TGTGCCAGCAGGGGTAGCGGGAGATCCTACGAGCAGTACTTC.

The chain uses TRBV28 and TRBJ2-7; 9 positions match TRBD1. The CDR3 is 13 residues long. CDR1 and CDR2 (germline): MDHEN, SYDVKM. V was pared by 10 bases and J by 7 bases, with 11 bases of the junction left unmatched. The CDR3: CATYGTGMREQYF. As DNA, the CDR3 is TGTGCCACGTATGGGACAGGGATGAGGGAGCAGTACTTC.

CDR3 loop: CASRRDRVSEAFF. CDR3 nucleotides: TGTGCCAGTAGACGGGACAGGGTCTCTGAAGCTTTCTTT. The chain is built from TRBV19 and TRBJ1-1, with 9 bases fitting TRBD1. V shed 6 bases, J shed 6 bases, and the junction held 5 bases outside the gene matches. Per germline, CDR1 LNHDA and CDR2 SQIVND (reference sequence). The CDR3 totals 13 residues.

The chain has TRBV7-3 and TRBJ1-1; D ambiguous. Deletions cut 4 bases from V and 1 base from J, with 7 bases between. CDR1 is SGHTA, CDR2 FQGTGA, per germline. The CDR3 covers 13 residues. CDR3 in amino acids: CASSSQENTEAFF. The CDR3, as DNA: TGTGCCAGCAGCTCTCAGGAGAACACTGAAGCTTTCTTT.

The chain combines TRBV5-5 with TRBJ2-7, with D possibly being TRBD1 (6 bases). This CDR3 is built from 15 residues. Trimming took off 5 bases at V and 1 base at J, with 16 bases between the two ends. Looked up from germline, CDR1 is SGHKS and CDR2 is YYEKEE (reference sequence). CDR3: CASRQTGSESYEQYF. The CDR3 bases are TGTGCCAGCAGGCAAACAGGGTCTGAATCCTACGAGCAGTACTTC. Variable domain in full (rest from reference TRBV5-5 and TRBJ2-7): DAGVTQSPTHLIKTRGQQVTLRCSPISGHKSVSWYQQVLGQGPQFIFQYYEKEERGRGNFPDRFSARQFPNYSSELNVNALLLGDSALYLCASRQTGSESYEQYFGPGTRLTVT.

The DNA of the CDR3 is TGTGCCTGGAGTGGTAGCGGGAGTGGTGAGCAGTTCTTC. Encoded protein: CAWSGSGSGEQFF. The chain employs TRBV30 and TRBJ2-1, with 9 positions matching TRBD2. This CDR3 has 13 amino acids. After removal of 1 base from V and 9 bases from J, the junction contained 4 bases not matched to a gene. CDR1 and CDR2 from the germline V gene are GTSNPN and SVGIG (reference sequence).

This chain uses TRBV7-8 with TRBJ2-2; a weak D match, TRBD2 (6 bases). CDR1 is SGHVS, CDR2 FQNEAQ, per germline. Trimming left V 5 bases short and J 6 bases short, with 16 bases between. This CDR3 contains 15 residues. CDR3 amino acids: CASSPARLGSGELFF. The CDR3 nucleotides read TGTGCCAGCAGCCCGGCTCGACTAGGTTCCGGGGAGCTGTTTTTT.

The chain links TRBV5-4 to TRBJ2-1; TRBD1 matches 9 bases. The CDR3 covers 15 residues. Trimming took 2 bases from V and 6 from J; bases not matched to a gene: 6. Germline CDR1 SGHNT, CDR2 YYREEE (reference sequence). The CDR3 region is CASSFPGQGSNEQFF. The CDR3, as DNA: TGTGCCAGCAGCTTTCCGGGACAGGGAAGCAATGAGCAGTTCTTC. The variable domain in full, completed from reference TRBV5-4 and TRBJ2-1, reads ETGVTQSPTHLIKTRGQQVTLRCSSQSGHNTVSWYQQALGQGPQFIFQYYREEENGRGNFPPRFSGLQFPNYSSELNVNALELDDSALYLCASSFPGQGSNEQFFGPGTRLTVL.

This clone has only one observation. This chain joins TRBV25-1 and TRBJ1-3; the match to TRBD1 covers 7 bases. CDR1 and CDR2 (germline): MGHDK, SYGVNS. The CDR3 loop spans 13 amino acids. With V trimmed by 3 bases and J by 7 bases, 3 bases remained unmatched. For the CDR3, the DNA is TGTGCCAGCAGTGAGGGACAGTGGAACACCATATATTTT. It codes for CASSEGQWNTIYF.

This rearrangement joins TRBV2 to TRBJ2-1; 10 bases map to TRBD2. The CDR3 is made up of 13 amino acids. Germline trimming cut 6 bases from V and 10 bases from J; bases unmatched to any gene: 6. Germline CDR1 reads SNHLY; CDR2 reads FYNNEI. Here the CDR3 DNA reads TGTGCCAGCAGGTGGACTAGCGGAGCGGAGCAGTTCTTC. Translated: CASRWTSGAEQFF.

V and J are TRBV7-9 and TRBJ1-4, with 8 bases fitting TRBD1. V shed 1 base and J 10 bases; nucleotides not matched to a gene: 8. Per the germline V gene, CDR1 is SEHNR and CDR2 is FQNEAQ (reference sequence). The CDR3 has 15 amino acids. CDR3 loop: CASSLVVQGAGKLFF. The CDR3 DNA follows: TGTGCCAGCAGCTTAGTGGTCCAGGGGGCCGGAAAACTGTTTTTT. Full variable domain (rest looked up from reference TRBV7-9 and TRBJ1-4): DTGVSQNPRHKITKRGQNVTFRCDPISEHNRLYWYRQTLGQGPEFLTYFQNEAQLEKSRLLSDRFSAERPKGSFSTLEIQRTEQGDSAMYLCASSLVVQGAGKLFFGSGTQLSVL.

The table lists this clone with a few counts. This chain joins TRBV7-8 and TRBJ1-1; D gene ambiguous. Trimming pared 0 bases from V and 2 bases from J, leaving 7 bases between. Germline lookup yields CDR1 SGHVS and CDR2 FQNEAQ. The CDR3 length is 14 residues. The CDR3 region is CASSLAEINTEAFF. DNA for the CDR3: TGTGCCAGCAGCTTAGCAGAGATCAACACTGAAGCTTTCTTT.

V usage is TRBV5-1 and J usage is TRBJ2-5, with D maybe TRBD2 (5 bases). V lost 2 bases and J lost 5, with 19 bases in between. Germline values: CDR1 SGHRS, CDR2 YFSETQ. This CDR3 has 16 residues. The CDR3 nucleotides are TGCGCCAGCAGCTTCAGTCGGGGAGAACCGGGGGAGACCCAGTACTTC. This codes for CASSFSRGEPGETQYF.